This T cell receptor (beta chain) was captured by sequencing in a study of blood T cell repertoires in COVID-19. Recruitment covered over 20 US areas and drew participants whose ages spanned about 18 to 90 years. The germline V and J ends were trimmed by 5 bases and 3 bases, with 17 bases remaining between them. This CDR3 region has 15 residues. The germline V gene encodes CDR1 SGHAT and CDR2 FQNNGV. In the original analysis: Quantification of nucleated cells was approximated via reference gene primer amplification. Some clones are missing from TCRdb's copy, which holds only in-frame ones; the method was immunoSEQ multiplex PCR. That table furnishes V, J and clone size, whereas the DNA furnished D and trimming. The table lists 310,000 or so clones, over 75% of them singletons.

Input material: PBMCs or T cells enriched from blood (not recorded which). The TCR was taken from a woman aged 18-29 years who had recovered from COVID-19. The rearrangement links TRBV11-2 to TRBJ2-7, with D perhaps matching TRBD1 (5 bases). The CDR3 DNA reads as TGTGCCAGCAGCCCTACCGACAGATTGGTCTACGAGCAGTACTTC. Its protein is CASSPTDRLVYEQYF.